This T cell receptor (beta chain) is from a study of cytomegalovirus exposure and HLA in healthy donors. Note on this clone: Its antigen is unknown.

Data came from immunoSEQ multiplex PCR; TCRdb stores just in-frame clones and leaves some out. The data contain some 150,000 clones, approximately 86% of them singletons. The CDR3 is 14 residues long. The J segment lost 6 bases and the V segment lost 6 bases, leaving 5 bases of the junction unmatched. Germline-derived CDR1 and CDR2 are LNHDA and SQIVND (reference sequence). Overall study results and limits: Cytomegalovirus association was listed for about 180 TCR beta chains. One later analysis, an examination of the roughly 130 validation repertoires, found that first-cohort TCR clusters tended to co-occur in them. Rare sequences made up most TCRs, while some public TCRs were found in many donors.

This receptor was identified in a man between 18 and 29 years old in good health and CMV-seropositive. Specimen: PBMCs. J is TRBJ2-2 and V is TRBV19; 9 bases agree with TRBD1. The CDR3 bases are TGTGCCAGTAGGGGGACAGGGTCGTCCGGGGAGCTGTTTTTT. It specifies CASRGTGSSGELFF.